The 21 T cell receptor beta chains reported below all come from one sample, sequenced in a study of T cells after yellow fever vaccination. TCRdb fed the 5' RACE reads into MiXCR, producing one record per CDR3 protein. This sample has 550,000 to 750,000 distinct CDR3 sequences, with less than 15% found just once. The source material was PBMCs, sampled on the day of the yellow fever booster vaccination. The receptor source for this set is a man aged 25 to 40 who received the YFV17D yellow fever vaccine.

CDR3 residues: CASSVSETSGYYEQYF. CDR3 DNA: TGTGCCAGCAGCGTATCCGAGACTAGCGGATACTACGAGCAGTACTTC. The rearrangement links TRBV9 to TRBJ2-7; TRBD2 matches at 9 bases. The V segment lost 1 base and the J segment 3 bases; nucleotides outside the gene matches: 8. This CDR3 contains 16 residues. Per germline, CDR1 SGDLS and CDR2 YYNGEE.

The CDR3 nucleotides are TGTGCCAGCAGCCCATCTATGATGGGGGAGCTGTTTTTT. Its protein is CASSPSMMGELFF. V gene TRBV3-1 combines with J gene TRBJ2-2, with no clear D. The CDR3 length is 13 residues. Germline values: CDR1 LGHDT, CDR2 YNNKEL (reference sequence). V shed 4 bases and J shed 8 bases, with 11 bases lying between them.

This clonotype turned up a few times. The chain is built from TRBV9 and TRBJ2-1; 11 positions agree with TRBD2. Trimming at V came to 3 bases and at J to 9 bases, leaving 8 bases not matched to a gene. The CDR3 covers 15 residues. Germline CDR1 and CDR2: SGDLS and YYNGEE. The CDR3 here is CASSGRLAGGGEQFF. CDR3 in DNA: TGTGCCAGCAGCGGGAGGCTAGCGGGAGGTGGTGAGCAGTTCTTC.

The chain recombines TRBV14 with TRBJ2-5; D is unclear. The length of the CDR3 is 13 residues. Germline V gives CDR1 SGHDN, CDR2 FVKESK. Trimming removed 1 base at V and 5 bases at J, with 8 bases between. CDR3 amino acids: CASSQGSRETQYF. The CDR3 bases are TGTGCCAGCAGCCAAGGCTCCCGGGAGACCCAGTACTTC.

This clonotype showed up just once. The rearrangement joins TRBV20-1 to TRBJ2-3; the match to TRBD1 covers 8 bases. The length of the CDR3 is 16 residues. Germline V gene data show CDR1 as DFQATT and CDR2 as SNEGSKA (reference sequence). The V and J ends lost 4 bases and 4 bases, in that order; junction bases with no gene match: 13. CDR3 coding DNA: TGCAGTGCTACGCCGATAGCGACAGGGGCTCCAGATACGCAGTATTTT. Amino acids: CSATPIATGAPDTQYF.

This clonotype was counted a few times. The gene calls are TRBV7-6 and TRBJ2-1; 12 bases line up with TRBD2. Germline CDR1 SGHVS, CDR2 FNYEAQ. The CDR3 sequence is 16 residues long. J lost 6 bases, V lost 2 bases, and 5 bases had no gene match. The CDR3 reads CASSLNLAGGPNEQFF. The DNA of the CDR3 is TGTGCCAGCAGCTTAAATCTAGCGGGAGGGCCCAATGAGCAGTTCTTC.

V is TRBV19 and J is TRBJ2-7; a possible D gene is TRBD2 (6 bases). Trimming left V 10 bases short and J 2 bases short, with 18 bases between. This CDR3 comprises 14 residues. Germline lookup yields CDR1 LNHDA and CDR2 SQIVND (reference sequence). Here the CDR3 DNA reads TGTGCCACGTCGAGGGATAGCGGACCCTACGAGCAGTACTTC. It is translated as CATSRDSGPYEQYF.

The CDR3 DNA reads as TGTGCCAGCAGTGGACTCCATACGCAGTATTTT. It translates to CASSGLHTQYF. The V call is TRBV7-2, the J call TRBJ2-3; TRBD2 might be the D (5 bases). Per germline, CDR1 SGHTA and CDR2 FQGNSA. Trimming took off 6 bases at V and 7 bases at J, with 8 bases between the two ends. CDR3 length: 11 residues.

The V gene is TRBV15, the J gene TRBJ2-7, with no clear D. The CDR3 runs 15 residues. The V gene's germline CDR1 is LNHNV and CDR2 YYDKDF (reference sequence). V lost 1 base and J 0 bases, leaving 10 bases between the germline ends. The DNA for the CDR3 is TGTGCCACCAGCAGAGTTCCAGCAAACTCCTACGAGCAGTACTTC. Translating gives CATSRVPANSYEQYF.

V gene TRBV7-2 combines with J gene TRBJ2-7, with TRBD1 as a possible D gene (6 bases). The CDR3 is made up of 12 amino acids. Germline CDR1 SGHTA, CDR2 FQGNSA. V lost 3 bases and J 6 bases, leaving 9 bases between the germline ends. The CDR3 spells CASSFGGAEQYF. CDR3 DNA: TGTGCCAGCAGCTTTGGGGGCGCCGAGCAGTACTTC. The whole variable domain, remainder taken from reference TRBV7-2 and TRBJ2-7, is GAGVSQSPSNKVTEKGKDVELRCDPISGHTALYWYRQSLGQGLEFLIYFQGNSAPDKSGLPSDRFSAERTGGSVSTLTIQRTQQEDSAVYLCASSFGGAEQYFGPGTRLTVT.

This clonotype was observed a few times. The chain uses TRBV11-2 and TRBJ1-1; no definite D call. This CDR3 is built from 14 residues. CDR1 is SGHAT and CDR2 is FQNNGV in the germline V gene. V shed 1 base and J shed 6 bases, with 12 bases lying between them. CDR3 bases: TGTGCCAGCAGCTTAGTTGGAGGGTTCGCTGAAGCTTTCTTT. Encoded protein: CASSLVGGFAEAFF.

This clonotype was seen repeatedly, ten times or more. This rearrangement joins TRBV6-1 to TRBJ2-1; D is undetermined. The V gene lost 4 bases and the J gene lost 4 bases, with 8 bases spanning the gap. The germline V gene has CDR1 MNHNS and CDR2 SASEGT. The CDR3 runs 13 residues. The CDR3 protein is CASSGDGYNEQFF. The CDR3, as DNA: TGTGCCAGCAGTGGAGACGGTTACAATGAGCAGTTCTTC.

The chain links TRBV11-2 to TRBJ2-1; D remains unclear. V shed 4 bases and J shed 1 base, with 11 bases lying between them. CDR1 is SGHAT and CDR2 is FQNNGV in the germline V gene. The CDR3 sequence is 15 residues long. This CDR3 is CASSSDPPSYNEQFF. The CDR3 nucleotides read TGTGCCAGCAGCTCGGACCCACCGTCCTACAATGAGCAGTTCTTC.

The CDR3 nucleotides are TGTGCCAGCAGCCCCCGCGGGGGATCCTCCTCTGGGGCCAACGTCCTGACTTTC. It encodes CASSPRGGSSSGANVLTF. The chain is built from TRBV4-2 and TRBJ2-6; 7 positions match TRBD2. The J segment lost 0 bases and the V segment lost 4 bases, leaving 9 bases of the junction unmatched. The CDR3 loop spans 18 amino acids. CDR1 and CDR2 (germline): LGHNA, YNFKEQ.

This clonotype was counted at least ten times. The chain is built from TRBV5-1 and TRBJ1-1; 7 nucleotides align to TRBD1. This CDR3 region has 15 residues. Unmatched junction bases numbered 9, after V lost 7 bases and J lost 0 bases. CDR1 and CDR2 from the germline V gene are SGHRS and YFSETQ. The CDR3 reads CASSQGGTVNTEAFF. DNA of the CDR3: TGCGCCAGCTCCCAGGGGGGGACCGTGAACACTGAAGCTTTCTTT.

The chain joins TRBV28 to TRBJ1-1; no clear D. Germline V gene data show CDR1 as MDHEN and CDR2 as SYDVKM. Trimming took off 2 bases at V and 2 bases at J, with 15 bases between the two ends. The CDR3 is 16 residues long. The CDR3, as DNA: TGTGCCAGCAGTTTACCCTTCTCCGCGAGCAACACTGAAGCTTTCTTT. Amino acid sequence: CASSLPFSASNTEAFF.

This clonotype was seen ten or more times. The rearrangement uses TRBV27 and TRBJ2-2; a possible D gene is TRBD2 (5 bases). Germline CDR1 reads MNHEY; CDR2 reads SMNVEV (reference sequence). CDR3 size: 19 residues. The ends were cut back, 5 bases at V and 1 base at J, with 23 bases in the middle. The CDR3 DNA is TGTGCCAGCAGTCTGTTCTCCGGAGGAGGCGGGCGGAACACCGGGGAGCTGTTTTTT. It encodes CASSLFSGGGGRNTGELFF.

This clonotype has more than one count but fewer than ten. The chain combines TRBV7-2 with TRBJ2-1; possibly TRBD1 or TRBD2 for D (5 bases each). Trimming stripped 2 bases from V and 10 bases from J, with 15 bases between. Germline values: CDR1 SGHTA, CDR2 FQGNSA. The CDR3 length is 14 residues. In DNA form, the CDR3 reads TGTGCCAGCAGCTTAAGGGGACGAGAGGGAGAGCAGTTCTTC. Translation: CASSLRGREGEQFF.

The chain links TRBV24-1 to TRBJ2-1, with TRBD1 matching 10 bases. CDR1 and CDR2 from the germline V gene are KGHDR and SFDVKD. J was trimmed by 6 bases and V by 2 bases; bases with no gene match: 6. The CDR3 totals 16 residues. DNA for the CDR3: TGTGCCACCAGTGATTCCGGGACAGGGGCTATCAATGAGCAGTTCTTC. Its protein product is CATSDSGTGAINEQFF.

The chain links TRBV6-2 or TRBV6-3 to TRBJ2-1; unclear D gene. Germline assignment: CDR1 MNHEY and CDR2 SVGEGT. Trimming left V 8 bases short and J 3 bases short, with 11 bases between. This CDR3 has 13 amino acids. The CDR3 protein is CASQFSIYNEQFF. Here the CDR3 DNA reads TGTGCCAGCCAGTTTTCCATCTACAATGAGCAGTTCTTC.

There are a few counts of this clonotype. The V call is TRBV12-3 or TRBV12-4, the J call TRBJ2-5; D tentatively fits TRBD1 or TRBD2 (5 bases each). The CDR3 runs 14 residues. V dropped 2 bases and J dropped 5 bases, with 12 bases sitting between them. In DNA, the CDR3 is TGTGCCAGCAGTTTAAAAGGGGACGTTGAGACCCAGTACTTC. Its translation is CASSLKGDVETQYF.